This T cell receptor beta chain came from a study of OX40 agonist ivuxolimab in advanced cancers. Profiling relied on immunoSEQ multiplex PCR, and the TCRdb table lists in-frame clones only, not all of them. The data contain about 73,000 clones, about 90% of them seen just once; the ten biggest clones take up roughly 0.56%. The germline gives CDR1 SEHNR, CDR2 FQNEAQ (reference sequence). The V and J ends lost 4 bases and 8 bases respectively, with 14 bases between them. This CDR3 has 14 residues. This TCR was recovered from an adult with an advanced solid tumor such as melanoma, head and neck, liver or kidney cancer. The sample in question was CD4+ or CD8+ T cells sorted from blood, obtained in a trial of the OX40 agonist ivuxolimab. The chain is built from TRBV7-9 and TRBJ1-4, with D possibly matching TRBD1 (5 bases). CDR3 DNA sequence: TGTGCCAGCAGCTCCTCAGGGTTTTCGGAAAAACTGTTTTTT. This gives the protein CASSSSGFSEKLFF. Together with reference TRBV7-9 and TRBJ1-4, the CDR3 gives the full variable domain: DTGVSQNPRHKITKRGQNVTFRCDPISEHNRLYWYRQTLGQGPEFLTYFQNEAQLEKSRLLSDRFSAERPKGSFSTLEIQRTEQGDSAMYLCASSSSGFSEKLFFGSGTQLSVL.